Below, one TCR beta chain is given with its context. TCRdb keeps only in-frame clones here, not all; method: immunoSEQ multiplex PCR. The sample shows about 200,000 clones, 70% to 90% of them seen only once. Per the germline V gene, CDR1 is KGHDR and CDR2 is SFDVKD. Trimming stripped 2 bases from V and 6 bases from J, with 13 bases between. The CDR3 consists of 15 residues. The source of the sample is a study of blood T cell repertoires in COVID-19. The source material was PBMCs or T cells enriched from blood (not recorded which). The clonotype originates from a woman between 25 and 40 years old who had been exposed to COVID-19. The chain joins TRBV24-1 to TRBJ1-5, with a possible D match to TRBD1 (6 bases). CDR3 protein: CATSDSGTLSQPQHF. The CDR3 region has the DNA TGTGCCACCAGTGATTCCGGGACACTATCTCAGCCCCAGCATTTT.